The 27 T cell receptor beta chains below come from one sample, sequenced in a study of T cells in localized non-small cell lung cancer. Measured with immunoSEQ multiplex PCR; TCRdb has only the in-frame clones, and not every one. The sample lists roughly 35,000 clones; about 90% were seen once. The source was peripheral blood, collected before any cancer treatment. The receptors stem from an older female donor with stage I lung adenocarcinoma.

This chain links TRBV30 with TRBJ1-1, with 9 bases lining up with TRBD1. This CDR3 has 14 amino acids. Trimming at V came to 5 bases and at J to 0 bases, leaving 4 bases not matched to a gene. Germline CDR1 GTSNPN, CDR2 SVGIG (reference sequence). CDR3 nucleotides: TGTGCCTGGGGGGGACAGGGCGTGAACACTGAAGCTTTCTTT. This sequence encodes CAWGGQGVNTEAFF.

The rearrangement uses TRBV9 and TRBJ1-4; no firm D call. The CDR3 runs to 14 residues. CDR1 SGDLS and CDR2 YYNGEE come from the germline V gene. Deletions cut 1 base from V and 0 bases from J, with 4 bases between. The CDR3 reads CASSVTATNEKLFF. For the CDR3, the DNA is TGTGCCAGCAGCGTAACTGCAACTAATGAAAAACTGTTTTTT.

This chain connects TRBV19 to TRBJ1-2; the match to TRBD1 covers 7 bases. Germline loops: CDR1 LNHDA, CDR2 SQIVND (reference sequence). The CDR3 contains 13 residues. Trimming cost V 6 bases and J 8 bases; bases outside gene matches: 9. In DNA, the CDR3 is TGTGCCAGTAGCCCGGAGGACAGGAGAGGCTACACCTTC. Amino acid sequence: CASSPEDRRGYTF.

The chain recombines TRBV5-4 with TRBJ2-1; 8 bases are a match to TRBD2. Trimming cost V 6 bases and J 0 bases; bases outside gene matches: 17. From germline, CDR1 is SGHNT and CDR2 YYREEE (reference sequence). The CDR3 has 19 amino acids. The chain's CDR3 is CASTLRAGGNLLSYNEQFF. CDR3 coding DNA: TGTGCCAGCACCCTGAGGGCGGGGGGCAACCTACTCTCCTACAATGAGCAGTTCTTC. Combining the CDR3 with reference TRBV5-4 and TRBJ2-1 gives the whole variable domain ETGVTQSPTHLIKTRGQQVTLRCSSQSGHNTVSWYQQALGQGPQFIFQYYREEENGRGNFPPRFSGLQFPNYSSELNVNALELDDSALYLCASTLRAGGNLLSYNEQFFGPGTRLTVL.

The J gene is TRBJ1-2, the V gene TRBV30; tentative D call: TRBD1 (5 bases). V lost 8 bases and J 7 bases, leaving 20 bases between the germline ends. Germline V gives CDR1 GTSNPN, CDR2 SVGIG (reference sequence). CDR3 length: 13 residues. In DNA form, the CDR3 reads TGTGCCAACCCGGGACGGGGCCCATCTGGCTACACCTTC. Amino acids: CANPGRGPSGYTF.

CDR3 amino acids: CASSHPNEQFF. DNA for the CDR3: TGTGCCAGTAGCCACCCCAATGAGCAGTTCTTC. The chain uses TRBV19 and TRBJ2-1; D gene unclear. V lost 6 bases and J 6 bases, leaving 6 bases between the germline ends. The germline CDR1 and CDR2 sequences are LNHDA and SQIVND (reference sequence). The CDR3 sequence is 11 residues long. The variable domain in full, completed from reference TRBV19 and TRBJ2-1, reads DGGITQSPKYLFRKEGQNVTLSCEQNLNHDAMYWYRQDPGQGLRLIYYSQIVNDFQKGDIAEGYSVSREKKESFPLTVTSAQKNPTAFYLCASSHPNEQFFGPGTRLTVL.

The V gene is TRBV18, the J gene TRBJ2-5; no definite D call. V was pared by 4 bases and J by 3 bases, with 0 bases between. The CDR3 totals 10 residues. Germline V gene sequence: CDR1 KGHSH, CDR2 LQKENI. In DNA form, the CDR3 reads TGTGCCAGCTCACAAGAGACCCAGTACTTC. Its translation: CASSQETQYF.

The chain has TRBV5-1 and TRBJ2-7; D ambiguous. Germline V gives CDR1 SGHRS, CDR2 YFSETQ. This CDR3 spans 14 amino acids. V gave up 0 bases and J gave up 1 base, with 8 bases separating them. The CDR3 sequence is CASSLATASYEQYF. CDR3 nucleotide sequence: TGCGCCAGCAGCTTGGCCACAGCTTCCTACGAGCAGTACTTC.

The genes are TRBV28 and TRBJ2-7, with D possibly matching TRBD2 (5 bases). Germline CDR1 is MDHEN and CDR2 is SYDVKM. The CDR3 length is 13 residues. The V end lost 5 bases, the J end lost 9 bases, and 17 bases lay between the germline ends. CDR3 protein: CASSPPDRRGQYF. The DNA for the CDR3 is TGTGCCAGCAGTCCCCCGGACCGCCGGGGGCAGTACTTC.

The CDR3, as DNA: TGTGCCAGCAGTTATAGGGGTGAGGGGGGCGAGCAGTACTTC. It codes for CASSYRGEGGEQYF. V and J are TRBV6-5 and TRBJ2-7; D is perhaps TRBD1 or TRBD2 (6 bases each). Germline values: CDR1 MNHEY, CDR2 SVGAGI. The CDR3 is 14 amino acids. Trimming took 3 bases from V and 6 from J, leaving 15 bases between them.

This clone was counted once. J is TRBJ1-2 and V is TRBV19, with D perhaps matching TRBD1 (5 bases). The CDR3 sequence is 15 residues long. Per germline, CDR1 LNHDA and CDR2 SQIVND (reference sequence). V was clipped by 0 bases and J by 7 bases, with 15 bases between them. The DNA for the CDR3 is TGTGCCAGTAGTATAGAACAGACTGGGGGTACTGGCTACACCTTC. Its protein product is CASSIEQTGGTGYTF.

V gene TRBV4-2 combines with J gene TRBJ2-5, with D perhaps TRBD1 or TRBD2 (5 bases each). Trimming took 1 base from V and 4 from J, leaving 10 bases between them. The CDR3 length is 14 residues. Germline assignment: CDR1 LGHNA and CDR2 YNFKEQ. The CDR3 loop is CASSQGGAGETQYF. CDR3 nucleotides: TGTGCCAGCAGCCAAGGAGGGGCTGGAGAGACCCAGTACTTC.

DNA for the CDR3: TGCGCCAGCAGTTCGGGACTTTTGAACACTGAAGCTTTCTTT. It specifies CASSSGLLNTEAFF. V and J are TRBV10-1 and TRBJ1-1; weak D call: TRBD1 (5 bases). Germline loops: CDR1 WNHNN, CDR2 SYGVQD (reference sequence). This CDR3 region has 14 residues. V was clipped by 5 bases and J by 0 bases, with 10 bases between them.

The rearrangement joins TRBV4-3 to TRBJ2-1; D remains unclear. V lost 2 bases and J lost 0, with 14 bases in between. Germline V lookup: CDR1 LGHNA, CDR2 YSLEER. The CDR3 extends over 17 amino acids. The CDR3 DNA reads as TGCGCCAGCAGCCAAACACGCGCGGCTAGCTCCTACAATGAGCAGTTCTTC. This translates into CASSQTRAASSYNEQFF.

This chain joins TRBV29-1 and TRBJ2-3; D possibly uses TRBD1 or TRBD2 (5 bases each). V lost 2 bases and J 5 bases, leaving 14 bases between the germline ends. The germline gives CDR1 SQVTM, CDR2 ANQGSEA. CDR3 length: 14 amino acids. The CDR3 nucleotides are TGCAGCGTTGAAAACAGTGGGGGTGGAGATACGCAGTATTTT. It is translated as CSVENSGGGDTQYF.

The chain uses TRBV5-1 and TRBJ2-7; D is perhaps TRBD1 (5 bases). The CDR3 runs 15 residues. V lost 6 bases and J 2 bases, leaving 18 bases between the germline ends. Germline loops: CDR1 SGHRS, CDR2 YFSETQ. The CDR3 DNA is TGCGCCAGCAAAGGGTCCCGGACGACAGCCTACGAGCAGTACTTC. Amino acids: CASKGSRTTAYEQYF.

The genes are TRBV30 and TRBJ2-2; D remains ambiguous. V was cut by 2 bases and J by 1 base, with 2 bases left in between. The CDR3 totals 12 residues. In germline, CDR1 is GTSNPN, CDR2 SVGIG (reference sequence). The CDR3 DNA reads TGTGCCTGGAGTAAGAACACCGGGGAGCTGTTTTTT. This encodes CAWSKNTGELFF.

The chain recombines TRBV7-9 with TRBJ2-5; 10 bases fit TRBD1. This CDR3 is built from 15 residues. Germline V lookup: CDR1 SEHNR, CDR2 FQNEAQ (reference sequence). With V trimmed by 4 bases and J by 3 bases, 5 bases remained unmatched. This chain's CDR3 is CASSWTGGAKETQYF. The CDR3, as DNA: TGTGCCAGCAGCTGGACAGGGGGGGCAAAAGAGACCCAGTACTTC.

CDR3 coding DNA: TGCGCCAGCACCATAGCGGACAGGTCCTACGAGCAGTACTTC. Encoded protein: CASTIADRSYEQYF. V and J are TRBV5-1 and TRBJ2-7, with TRBD1 as a possible D gene (7 bases). The germline V gene encodes CDR1 SGHRS and CDR2 YFSETQ. The CDR3 has 14 amino acids. The ends were cut back, 6 bases at V and 1 base at J, with 14 bases in the middle.

The chain links TRBV18 to TRBJ2-5; tentative D call: TRBD2 (5 bases). There are 15 residues in the CDR3. Trimming cost V 3 bases and J 1 base, with 12 bases left between them. Germline CDR1 KGHSH, CDR2 LQKENI. The DNA for the CDR3 is TGTGCCAGCTCACCGGAGGCTACCACCCAAGAGACCCAGTACTTC. Its translation is CASSPEATTQETQYF.

This clone was observed once. This sequence joins TRBV28 and TRBJ2-2; TRBD2 might be the D (6 bases). The CDR3 runs 18 residues. Trimming took off 5 bases at V and 5 bases at J, with 24 bases between the two ends. Per the germline V gene, CDR1 is MDHEN and CDR2 is SYDVKM. CDR3 in DNA: TGTGCCAGCAGTAACGTTGGGAGGAACTCGGGGAGGACCGGGGAGCTGTTTTTT. As protein: CASSNVGRNSGRTGELFF. The full variable domain, rest sourced from reference TRBV28 and TRBJ2-2, is DVKVTQSSRYLVKRTGEKVFLECVQDMDHENMFWYRQDPGLGLRLIYFSYDVKMKEKGDIPEGYSVSREKKERFSLILESASTNQTSMYLCASSNVGRNSGRTGELFFGEGSRLTVL.

The chain combines TRBV19 with TRBJ1-5, with TRBD1 as a possible D gene (5 bases). Germline CDR1 is LNHDA and CDR2 is SQIVND (reference sequence). Trimming removed 7 bases from V and 4 bases from J, with 14 bases in between. The CDR3 runs to 14 residues. CDR3 sequence: CASMSGGPNQPQHF. In DNA form, the CDR3 reads TGTGCCAGTATGTCGGGGGGTCCTAATCAGCCCCAGCATTTT.

V is TRBV5-1 and J is TRBJ1-1, with D hard to call. Trimming pared 6 bases from V and 1 base from J, leaving 13 bases between. The CDR3 covers 14 residues. The germline gives CDR1 SGHRS, CDR2 YFSETQ. CDR3 in DNA: TGCGCCAGCACCGAGAGTGGGCCGAACACTGAAGCTTTCTTT. Its translation: CASTESGPNTEAFF.

This clone was seen only once. V gene TRBV28 combines with J gene TRBJ1-6, with a possible D match to TRBD1 (5 bases). This CDR3 comprises 14 residues. CDR1 and CDR2 (germline): MDHEN, SYDVKM. The V and J ends lost 3 bases and 10 bases respectively, with 13 bases between them. The CDR3 bases are TGTGCCAGCAGTTTTCAGAGGGGAGGGTCACCCCTCCACTTT. Amino acids: CASSFQRGGSPLHF. Variable domain in full (rest from reference TRBV28 and TRBJ1-6): DVKVTQSSRYLVKRTGEKVFLECVQDMDHENMFWYRQDPGLGLRLIYFSYDVKMKEKGDIPEGYSVSREKKERFSLILESASTNQTSMYLCASSFQRGGSPLHFGNGTRLTVT.

The gene calls are TRBV2 and TRBJ2-3; 8 bases map to TRBD1. V lost 5 bases, J lost 6 bases, and 4 bases stayed unmatched. Germline CDR1 is SNHLY and CDR2 is FYNNEI. There are 13 residues in the CDR3. CDR3 nucleotides: TGTGCCAGCAGTAGGGACAGGCCTGATACGCAGTATTTT. Its translation: CASSRDRPDTQYF.

The chain links TRBV5-6 to TRBJ2-7, with D hard to call. This CDR3 contains 12 residues. The V gene's germline CDR1 is SGHDT and CDR2 YYEEEE. Trimming removed 4 bases from V and 6 bases from J, with 11 bases in between. The CDR3 reads CASSLSYSEQYF. The CDR3 nucleotides are TGTGCCAGCAGCCTAAGTTACAGCGAGCAGTACTTC.

This chain connects TRBV6-5 to TRBJ2-2, with D possibly matching TRBD2 (6 bases). The CDR3 contains 14 residues. CDR1 and CDR2 from the germline V gene are MNHEY and SVGAGI. Trimming took off 2 bases at V and 5 bases at J, with 9 bases between the two ends. CDR3: CASSYTAGTGELFF. The CDR3 nucleotides read TGTGCCAGCAGTTACACGGCGGGGACCGGGGAGCTGTTTTTT.